A single TCR beta chain is shown here with its context. Some clones are missing from TCRdb's copy, which holds only in-frame ones; the method was immunoSEQ multiplex PCR. The table has 110,000 or so clones, about nine tenths seen once. The data derive from a study of T cells after somatic rescue of genetic block. The V end lost 5 bases, the J end lost 2 bases, and 9 bases lay between the germline ends. From germline, CDR1 is SNHLY and CDR2 FYNNEI. The CDR3 is 13 residues long. What was sequenced was peripheral blood mononuclear cells (PBMCs). The V and J genes are TRBV2 and TRBJ1-1; maybe TRBD1 (6 bases). The sequence was obtained from a woman younger than 35. The CDR3 coding sequence is TGTGCCAGCAGTCCACAGGGAAACACTGAAGCTTTCTTT. This codes for CASSPQGNTEAFF.